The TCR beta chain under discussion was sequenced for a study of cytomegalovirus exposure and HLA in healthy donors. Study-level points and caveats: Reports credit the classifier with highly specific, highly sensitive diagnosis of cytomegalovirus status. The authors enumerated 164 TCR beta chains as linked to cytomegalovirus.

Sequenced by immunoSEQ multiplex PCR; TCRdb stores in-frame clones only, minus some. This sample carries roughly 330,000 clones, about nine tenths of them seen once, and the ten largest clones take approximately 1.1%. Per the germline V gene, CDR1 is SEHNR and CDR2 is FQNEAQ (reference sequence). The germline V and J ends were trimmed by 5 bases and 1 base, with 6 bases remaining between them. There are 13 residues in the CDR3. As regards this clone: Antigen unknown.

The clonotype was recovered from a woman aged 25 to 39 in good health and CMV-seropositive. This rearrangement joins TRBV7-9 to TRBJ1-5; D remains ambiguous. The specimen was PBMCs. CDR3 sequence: CASSVGSNQPQHF. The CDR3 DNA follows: TGTGCCAGCAGCGTCGGCAGCAATCAGCCCCAGCATTTT.